This TCR beta chain appears in the sequencing data of a study of T-cell reconstitution after alpha-beta-depleted transplantation in children. For TCRbeta, the library was prepared with unique molecular identifiers. TCRdb fed the PCR reads into MiXCR, producing one record per CDR3 protein. The sample comprises over 150,000 distinct CDR3 sequences, more than 12% of which are singletons, and about 12% rests with the top ten. This clonotype occurred a few times. V lost 7 bases and J lost 0; bases outside the gene matches: 15. The CDR3 spans 19 residues. The germline CDR1 and CDR2 sequences are DFQATT and SNEGSKA (reference sequence).

Sequencing was performed on PBMCs from the stem cell graft donor, taken from the stem cell graft. This chain uses TRBV20-1 with TRBJ2-3, with TRBD2 identical over 14 bases. The TCR comes from a human donor who donated a stem cell graft to a child with acute lymphoblastic leukemia. The chain's CDR3 is CSGAPGLAGVGASTDTQYF. The CDR3 DNA is TGCAGTGGGGCGCCGGGACTAGCGGGAGTAGGGGCTAGCACAGATACGCAGTATTTT.